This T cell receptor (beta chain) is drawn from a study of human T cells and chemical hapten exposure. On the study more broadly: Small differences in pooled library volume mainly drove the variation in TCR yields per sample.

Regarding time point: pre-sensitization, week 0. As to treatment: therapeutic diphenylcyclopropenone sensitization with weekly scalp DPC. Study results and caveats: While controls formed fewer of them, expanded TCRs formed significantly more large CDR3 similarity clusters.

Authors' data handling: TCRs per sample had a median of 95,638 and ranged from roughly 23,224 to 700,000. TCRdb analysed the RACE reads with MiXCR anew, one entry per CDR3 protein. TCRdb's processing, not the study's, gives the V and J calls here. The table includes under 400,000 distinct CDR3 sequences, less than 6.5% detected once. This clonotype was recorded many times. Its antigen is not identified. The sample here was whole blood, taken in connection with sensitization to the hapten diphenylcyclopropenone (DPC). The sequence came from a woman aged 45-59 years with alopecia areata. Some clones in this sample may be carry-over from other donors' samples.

In nucleotides, the CDR3 is TGTGCCAGCACCCATGCCGGGAATGAGCAGTTCTTC. Its translation: CASTHAGNEQFF. The chain links TRBV6-1 to TRBJ2-1; D not resolved. From germline, CDR1 is MNHNS and CDR2 SASEGT. The CDR3 sequence is 12 residues long. With 7 bases removed from V and 7 bases from J, the gap between germline ends came to 11 bases.